This T cell receptor beta chain is drawn from a study of metastatic and nonmetastatic thyroid tumors. Study observations and caveats: Within blood and tumor, benign nodules reportedly had significantly lower TCR beta diversity than malignant thyroid tumors did.

Methods used by the authors: Between-group CDR3 differences, defined by clinicopathological status, yielded a distant-metastasis classifier for papillary thyroid cancer. TCRdb reanalyzed the PCR reads with MiXCR. Clone size and V and J calls follow TCRdb, not the original study. The sample lists more than 8,500 clones; 11% were seen once. On this clone itself: What it binds is not known.

V lost 4 bases and J lost 2, with 17 bases in between. The length of the CDR3 is 16 residues. The germline V gene encodes CDR1 SNHLY and CDR2 FYNNEI. Patients were all untreated before their thyroid surgery. The sequence was obtained from a female donor with papillary thyroid cancer or a benign thyroid nodule (not recorded which). Some clones in this sample may be carry-over from other donors' samples. Sequences were obtained from tumor tissue. V usage is TRBV2 and J usage is TRBJ1-1; no reliable D call. CDR3 sequence: CASSATPDGGNTEAFF. Written as DNA, the CDR3 is TGTGCCAGCAGTGCAACTCCCGACGGTGGCAACACTGAAGCTTTCTTT.